A selection of T cell receptor beta chains follows, all from one sample in a study of post-analysis software for immune sequencing data. TCRdb fed the PCR reads into MiXCR, producing one record per CDR3 protein. The sample includes some 260,000 distinct CDR3 sequences, about 38% of them seen just once. The source material was blood. The source of these receptors is a girl aged 5-17 years with multiple sclerosis. Each CDR3 is given with its conserved first and last residue. The order of the fields is J gene, clone size, V gene, D gene, CDR3 protein, CDR3 DNA. A D gene is named only where the DNA matches it firmly. A row's size may be missing; if present it is once, few, many or a size class.

TRBJ2-2	.	TRBV12-3/TRBV12-4	TRBD2	CASSLSGRAATGELFF	TGTGCCAGCAGTCTCAGCGGGAGAGCCGCCACCGGGGAGCTGTTTTTT
TRBJ1-5	many	TRBV28	TRBD1	CASSASTTGWDQPQHF	TGTGCCAGCAGTGCCAGCACGACAGGGTGGGATCAGCCCCAGCATTTT
TRBJ1-5	few	TRBV2	.	CASSVQGGQSQPQHF	TGTGCCAGCAGTGTACAGGGAGGTCAGAGTCAGCCCCAGCATTTT
TRBJ1-6	many	TRBV18	.	CASSPQQGLNSPLHF	TGTGCCAGCTCACCACAACAGGGCCTCAATTCACCCCTCCACTTT
TRBJ1-1	.	TRBV10-3	TRBD1	CAIRGQGEGTEAFF	TGTGCCATCAGGGGACAGGGTGAGGGCACTGAAGCTTTCTTT
TRBJ2-3	.	TRBV12-3/TRBV12-4	.	CASLRDTQYF	TGTGCCTCCCTCCGGGATACGCAGTATTTT
TRBJ1-1	.	TRBV7-9	.	CASSPRGFDTEALF	TGTGCCAGCAGCCCACGGGGTTTCGACACTGAAGCTCTCTTT
TRBJ2-7	.	TRBV10-3	TRBD2	CAIRPSGATYEQYF	TGTGCCATCAGGCCTAGCGGAGCTACCTACGAGCAGTACTTC
TRBJ1-2	many	TRBV11-2	TRBD1	CASSSAMRQGPGNYGYTF	TGTGCCAGCAGCTCAGCCATGCGACAGGGACCCGGTAACTATGGCTACACCTTC
TRBJ2-6	many	TRBV12-3/TRBV12-4	.	CASSTSGANVLTF	TGTGCCAGCAGCACTTCTGGGGCCAACGTCCTGACTTTC
TRBJ2-1	.	TRBV12-3/TRBV12-4	TRBD1	CASSRRGPDRRGNEQFF	TGTGCCAGCAGTAGACGAGGCCCGGACAGGAGAGGAAATGAGCAGTTCTTC
TRBJ2-3	many	TRBV4-2	.	CASSQVRGDTQYF	TGTGCCAGCAGCCAAGTCCGGGGAGATACGCAGTATTTT
TRBJ2-3	many	TRBV5-5	.	CASSFDLSTDTQYF	TGTGCCAGCAGCTTCGACCTCAGCACAGATACGCAGTATTTT
TRBJ2-1	many	TRBV2	TRBD2	CASTGLAGALGEQFF	TGTGCCAGCACTGGTTTAGCGGGAGCATTGGGTGAGCAGTTCTTC
TRBJ2-7	.	TRBV4-1	TRBD2	CASSQDLASGGYEQYF	TGCGCCAGCAGCCAAGATCTGGCTAGCGGGGGCTACGAGCAGTACTTC
TRBJ1-1	.	TRBV3-1	.	CASSLQGGVFAFF	TGTGCCAGCAGCCTACAAGGCGGGGTGTTCGCTTTCTTT
TRBJ2-1	many	TRBV3-1	.	CASSQVNFLSSYNEQFF	TGTGCCAGCAGCCAAGTTAATTTTCTTAGCTCCTACAATGAGCAGTTCTTC
TRBJ2-7	.	TRBV5-1	TRBD1	CASSLADGTGWYEQYF	TGCGCCAGCAGCTTGGCCGATGGGACAGGGTGGTACGAGCAGTACTTC
TRBJ2-7	.	TRBV5-1	.	CASSRGTELYEQYF	TGCGCCAGCAGCCGCGGGACAGAACTCTACGAGCAGTACTTC
TRBJ1-1	.	TRBV5-1	TRBD1	CASGTGQGARVNTEAFF	TGCGCCAGCGGCACGGGACAGGGGGCGCGGGTGAACACTGAAGCTTTCTTT
TRBJ2-3	.	TRBV20-1	.	CSASEGRDTQYF	TGCAGTGCTAGTGAGGGGAGGGATACGCAGTATTTT
TRBJ2-7	.	TRBV27	.	CASSFGGGYEQYF	TGTGCCAGCAGTTTCGGAGGGGGCTACGAGCAGTACTTC
TRBJ2-7	.	TRBV5-1	.	CASSLVGGPYNEQYF	TGCGCCAGCAGCTTGGTGGGGGGACCCTACAATGAGCAGTACTTC
TRBJ1-2	.	TRBV9	.	CASSARKDGYTF	TGTGCCAGCAGCGCCCGTAAGGATGGCTACACCTTC
TRBJ2-5	.	TRBV20-1	TRBD2	CSARGLAGGYEQYF	TGCAGTGCTAGAGGGCTAGCGGGGGGATATGAGCAGTACTTC
TRBJ2-3	.	TRBV24-1	.	CATSDHTGSARTDTQYF	TGTGCCACCAGTGATCATACTGGATCCGCGCGCACAGATACGCAGTATTTT
TRBJ1-2	once	TRBV10-1	.	CASEEGTCLLGYTF	TGCGCCAGCGAGGAGGGGACATGCCTCCTAGGCTACACCTTC
TRBJ2-3	few	TRBV20-1	TRBD2	CSARNSGTSGGRTDTQYF	TGCAGTGCTAGGAACTCCGGGACTAGCGGGGGGCGGACGGATACGCAGTATTTT
TRBJ1-2	.	TRBV27	TRBD1	CASSRLGDRGRFGYTF	TGTGCCAGCAGCCGATTGGGGGACAGGGGGCGCTTTGGCTACACCTTC
TRBJ2-3	many	TRBV24-1	TRBD2	CATSEGPGLAGGSDTQYF	TGTGCCACCAGTGAGGGACCGGGACTAGCGGGGGGATCAGATACGCAGTATTTT
TRBJ2-5	many	TRBV7-9	TRBD2	CASSPGTSPWTQYF	TGTGCCAGCAGCCCCGGGACTAGTCCGTGGACCCAGTACTTC
TRBJ2-3	many	TRBV29-1	.	CSATPASTDTQYF	TGCAGCGCTACGCCCGCGAGCACAGATACGCAGTATTTT
TRBJ1-5	.	TRBV4-1	.	CASSPLDSNQPQHF	TGCGCCAGCAGCCCGCTTGATAGCAATCAGCCCCAGCATTTT
TRBJ1-2	.	TRBV20-1	.	CRATGRERGYTF	TGCAGGGCCACCGGGAGGGAGAGAGGCTACACCTTC
TRBJ2-3	.	TRBV6-4	TRBD2	CASSVAGEGTDTQYF	TGTGCCAGCAGCGTAGCGGGAGAAGGCACAGATACGCAGTATTTT
TRBJ2-7	.	TRBV28	.	CACLASNRGEQYF	TGTGCCTGCCTGGCCAGTAATCGGGGCGAGCAGTACTTC
TRBJ2-3	few	TRBV29-1	TRBD2	CSVDRTSAGDTQYF	TGCAGCGTTGATCGGACTAGCGCGGGAGATACGCAGTATTTT
TRBJ1-1	few	TRBV2	.	CASSGPGQSAFF	TGTGCCAGCAGTGGTCCGGGACAATCAGCTTTCTTT
TRBJ2-1	many	TRBV5-1	TRBD2	CASGDGTSGHNEQFF	TGCGCCAGCGGCGACGGGACTAGCGGTCACAATGAGCAGTTCTTC
TRBJ2-2	.	TRBV10-3	.	CAIRGTGADTGELFF	TGTGCCATCAGGGGGACCGGGGCCGACACCGGGGAGCTGTTTTTT
TRBJ2-1	.	TRBV7-2	.	CASSFATRGEQFF	TGTGCCAGCAGCTTCGCTACCCGAGGTGAGCAGTTCTTC
TRBJ1-5	.	TRBV19	.	CASNPQGNSNQPQHF	TGTGCCAGTAATCCACAGGGCAATAGCAATCAGCCCCAGCATTTT
TRBJ1-1	many	TRBV29-1	TRBD1	CSADRGMNTEAFF	TGCAGCGCCGACAGGGGAATGAACACTGAAGCTTTCTTT
TRBJ2-3	.	TRBV12-3/TRBV12-4	TRBD1	CASTRDRAGADAQYF	TGTGCCAGCACCAGAGACAGGGCTGGAGCAGATGCGCAGTATTTT
TRBJ1-1	.	TRBV28	TRBD1	CASSSTGGRGAFF	TGTGCCAGCAGTTCGACAGGGGGCCGTGGGGCTTTCTTT
TRBJ1-3	few	TRBV27	.	CASSGRGLSGNTIYF	TGTGCCAGCAGTGGTAGGGGCCTCTCTGGAAACACCATATATTTT
TRBJ2-3	many	TRBV6-6	.	CASSYSRARATDTQYF	TGTGCCAGCAGTTACTCGAGGGCCAGGGCCACAGATACGCAGTATTTT
TRBJ1-2	many	TRBV20-1	TRBD1	CSARRGRDYGYTF	TGCAGTGCGCGCAGGGGGCGGGACTATGGCTACACCTTC
TRBJ2-6	few	TRBV6-2/TRBV6-3	.	CASSWGPRSGANVLTF	TGTGCCAGCAGTTGGGGGCCGCGCTCTGGGGCCAACGTCCTGACTTTC
TRBJ1-2	few	TRBV30	TRBD1	CAWSFGDRAYGYTF	TGTGCCTGGAGTTTCGGTGACAGGGCCTATGGCTACACCTTC
TRBJ1-1	few	TRBV20-1	TRBD1	CSARPRDRGRGNTEAFF	TGCAGTGCTAGACCGAGGGACAGGGGGCGAGGGAACACTGAAGCTTTCTTT
TRBJ2-1	many	TRBV20-1	TRBD2	CSARDVASGYNEQFF	TGCAGTGCTAGAGATGTGGCTAGCGGCTACAATGAGCAGTTCTTC
TRBJ2-3	many	TRBV27	.	CASSSSGTWTDTQYF	TGTGCCAGCAGTTCCTCTGGGACGTGGACAGATACGCAGTATTTT